The T cell receptor beta chain described here comes from a study of T cell responses to AZD1222 COVID-19 vaccine (dated by TCRdb to 2020 to 2023). With regard to the full study: AZD1222 recipients whose second dose came at about 4 weeks and those whose second dose came at about 12 weeks were combined into one group, since spike-specific TCR depth and breadth did not differ between the two schedules. A total of approximately 240 trial participants underwent TCR sequencing, of whom some 210 received two doses of AZD1222 and some 26 received two doses of the MenACWY control vaccine. Enrollment into the trials was organized by age into subgroups of 18-55, 56-69 and 70-plus years, and those subgroups contained roughly 150, 30 and 60 TCR-sequenced participants, respectively.

V is pruned by 2 bases and J by 6 bases, leaving 8 bases of the junction without a gene match. In the germline V gene, CDR1 corresponds to SQVTM and CDR2 to ANQGSEA. From cysteine to phenylalanine, the CDR3 is 15 amino acids long. Only the CDR3 DNA stays, 45 bases, in frame from base 1. The CDR3 regions of human TCRbeta chains were analyzed by immunosequencing. The study's own analysis went as follows. TCRs in the repertoires were matched against a reference library of SARS-CoV-2-specific TCRs that had been generated with the MIRA antigen-specificity platform. Breadth meant the fraction of unique TCRs that were SARS-CoV-2-associated, whereas depth meant the fraction of total T cells that were SARS-CoV-2-associated. Using the MIRA data, each spike-specific TCR was assigned both to the spike region to which the TCR was reactive and to a CD4 or CD8 class. Log10-transformed breadth and depth values were compared by one-way ANOVA with Sidak's multiple comparisons tests. TCRdb retrieved this table from immuneACCESS and kept in-frame rearrangements only. Not all clones are present; in checked studies, unresolved V genes account for under half, and no reason is known for the remainder. V and J calls and clone size follow that table, whereas D and trimming were derived from the DNA. A total of 65,000 to 95,000 clones appear in this sample, 65% to 85% of them only once. The ten largest make up under 25% of the sample.

Read against the paper, the sample's time point label means: baseline before first vaccination. Samples from vaccinated people were obtained from the UK trials COV001 and COV002, which included a single-blind randomized controlled phase 2/3 trial of AZD1222 (ChAdOx1 nCoV-19) in healthy adults. For TCRbeta chain sequencing, PBMC samples were collected from trial participants at day 0 and at day 28 after the second dose. As concerns this clone: What antigen it recognizes has not been identified. No much larger clone is present one base from it, and per-base qualities are unavailable.

The research as a whole found: Reportedly, almost half of the unique spike-specific TCRs recognized epitopes lying outside the regions that are mutated in the B.1.351 and B.1.1.7 variants. Because no day 14 peak-response samples were available, repertoires were characterized only after the peak T cell response. Conclusions about previously exposed vaccinees are limited, since just a handful of AZD1222 recipients were seropositive for SARS-CoV-2 at baseline. The whole spike protein was spanned by vaccine-associated CD4 TCRs, and dominant responses were seen in regions 160-218 and 743-854. The 56-69-year group was small, and its depth increase did not reach significance, likely because of low power. Participants were mostly white British, with more females than males. The authors suggested clonal diversity may have been underestimated. Spike-specific TCR breadth and depth rose significantly after two AZD1222 doses compared with day 0 and with MenACWY recipients.

The source is an adult in good health. The chain links TRBV29-1 with TRBJ2-3; a stretch of 10 junction bases matches TRBD2. Specimen: peripheral blood, collected on day 0 of AZD1222 vaccination. The sequence in DNA is TGCAGCGTTGAAACACTAGCGGGACGCAGTGATACGCAGTATTTT. This encodes CSVETLAGRSDTQYF.